The 20 T cell receptor beta chains below all came from one sample that was sequenced in a study of blood T cell repertoires in COVID-19. Only in-frame clones appear in the TCRdb table, and some are missing; sequencing was by immunoSEQ multiplex PCR. The sample has 150,000 to 190,000 clones; 80% to 90% are singletons. Material for sequencing was peripheral blood. These receptors came from a woman aged 55-69 years with COVID-19, enrolled during active disease.

The rearrangement uses TRBV6-5 and TRBJ1-5; tentatively, D is TRBD1 (5 bases). Germline V gives CDR1 MNHEY, CDR2 SVGAGI. The CDR3 totals 15 residues. The V end was cut by 6 bases, the J end by 6 bases, with 18 bases between. Written as DNA, the CDR3 is TGTGCCAGCAGACACACCCTTGGGGGGATTCAGCCCCAGCATTTT. This codes for CASRHTLGGIQPQHF.

This sequence joins TRBV7-9 and TRBJ2-1; D ambiguous. The germline V gene encodes CDR1 SEHNR and CDR2 FQNEAQ (reference sequence). The germline V and J ends were trimmed by 5 bases and 7 bases, with 9 bases remaining between them. The CDR3 runs to 12 residues. The CDR3 region has the DNA TGTGCCAGCAGCCTTACCGGGAATGAGCAGTTCTTC. Encoded protein: CASSLTGNEQFF. The full variable domain, in which reference TRBV7-9 and TRBJ2-1 provide the parts outside the CDR3, is DTGVSQNPRHKITKRGQNVTFRCDPISEHNRLYWYRQTLGQGPEFLTYFQNEAQLEKSRLLSDRFSAERPKGSFSTLEIQRTEQGDSAMYLCASSLTGNEQFFGPGTRLTVL.

This chain joins TRBV12-3 or TRBV12-4 and TRBJ2-1; 9 positions agree with TRBD2. CDR3 length: 11 amino acids. V lost 8 bases, J lost 14 bases, and 7 bases stayed unmatched. CDR3: CASRGASGEFF. The CDR3 nucleotides are TGTGCCAGCCGAGGGGCTAGCGGGGAGTTCTTC.

The chain carries TRBV3-1 (or the pseudogene TRBV3-2) and TRBJ2-5, with TRBD2 matching 10 bases. The length of the CDR3 is 16 residues. Germline CDR1 and CDR2: LGHDT and YNNKEL (reference sequence). Trimming removed 3 bases from V and 5 bases from J; junction bases left unmatched: 9. The CDR3 nucleotides read TGTGCCAGCAGCCAGAGGCTAGCGGGAGCTGGGGAGACCCAGTACTTC. This encodes CASSQRLAGAGETQYF.

The chain is built from TRBV12-3 or TRBV12-4 and TRBJ1-1; 7 nucleotides align to TRBD1. V shed 6 bases and J 10 bases; nucleotides not matched to a gene: 5. The length of the CDR3 is 11 residues. CDR3 loop: CASSRGLGAFF. CDR3 DNA: TGTGCCAGCAGCAGGGGGTTGGGAGCTTTCTTT.

The chain couples TRBV19 to TRBJ2-2, with D maybe TRBD2 (5 bases). There are 15 residues in the CDR3. Trimming pared 6 bases from V and 7 bases from J, leaving 18 bases between. The germline V gene has CDR1 LNHDA and CDR2 SQIVND (reference sequence). Written as DNA, the CDR3 is TGTGCCAGTAGAACCTCGGGGAGCCTCCACGGGGAGCTGTTTTTT. It codes for CASRTSGSLHGELFF.

This clone has only one observation. The chain uses TRBV2 and TRBJ1-1; D is perhaps TRBD1 (5 bases). The CDR3 contains 14 residues. With 10 bases removed from V and 5 bases from J, the gap between germline ends came to 20 bases. Germline CDR1 and CDR2: SNHLY and FYNNEI. The CDR3 region is CATRGRGLRTEAFF. CDR3 in DNA: TGTGCCACCAGAGGAAGGGGATTGAGAACTGAAGCTTTCTTT.

The rearrangement joins TRBV6-5 to TRBJ1-4, with D possibly TRBD1 on 5 matching bases. Trimming took 2 bases from V and 4 from J, leaving 8 bases between them. The CDR3 length is 14 residues. Germline CDR1 reads MNHEY; CDR2 reads SVGAGI. The CDR3 DNA reads as TGTGCCAGCAGTTACGCAGGGCTTAATGAAAAACTGTTTTTT. It translates to CASSYAGLNEKLFF.

V and J are TRBV2 and TRBJ1-1; tentatively, D is TRBD1 (5 bases). Germline V lookup: CDR1 SNHLY, CDR2 FYNNEI. The CDR3 is 14 residues long. Trimming left V 5 bases short and J 0 bases short, with 10 bases between. The CDR3 nucleotides are TGTGCCAGCAGTACCCGCAGGGTGAACACTGAAGCTTTCTTT. This gives the protein CASSTRRVNTEAFF.

The chain carries TRBV27 and TRBJ1-3, with 12 bases that match TRBD1. Per the germline V gene, CDR1 is MNHEY and CDR2 is SMNVEV (reference sequence). With V trimmed by 6 bases and J by 6 bases, 9 bases remained unmatched. There are 16 residues in the CDR3. CDR3 DNA sequence: TGTGCCAGCAGGCCTGCCGGGACAGGGGGCGTAAACACCATATATTTT. Protein product: CASRPAGTGGVNTIYF.

This chain links TRBV14 with TRBJ1-2; unclear D gene. Looked up from germline, CDR1 is SGHDN and CDR2 is FVKESK. The CDR3 is made up of 15 amino acids. V dropped 5 bases and J dropped 4 bases, with 17 bases sitting between them. In DNA, the CDR3 is TGTGCCAGCAGCGATGTACCGGTTTCGGGCTATGGCTACACCTTC. Translated: CASSDVPVSGYGYTF.

The rearrangement links TRBV5-1 to TRBJ1-2; D is ambiguous. V was pared by 4 bases and J by 6 bases, with 10 bases between. The germline V gene encodes CDR1 SGHRS and CDR2 YFSETQ. The CDR3 has 12 residues. Written as DNA, the CDR3 is TGCGCCAGCAGCCTGTACACAAATGGCTACACCTTC. It yields the protein CASSLYTNGYTF. Filled out from reference TRBV5-1 and TRBJ1-2, the complete variable domain reads KAGVTQTPRYLIKTRGQQVTLSCSPISGHRSVSWYQQTPGQGLQFLFEYFSETQRNKGNFPGRFSGRQFSNSRSEMNVSTLELGDSALYLCASSLYTNGYTFGSGTRLTVV.

This clone was seen just once. V and J are TRBV6-6 and TRBJ2-7; 12 bases map to TRBD1. J lost 3 bases, V lost 5 bases, and 17 bases had no gene match. Germline CDR1 and CDR2: MNHNY and SVGAGI (reference sequence). The CDR3 is made up of 19 amino acids. The CDR3 nucleotides are TGTGCCAGCAGTCTAACCGGGACAGGGGGCAATCCCGCTGACTACGAGCAGTACTTC. This codes for CASSLTGTGGNPADYEQYF.

The gene calls are TRBV9 and TRBJ1-2; no firm D call. The germline V and J ends were trimmed by 1 base and 3 bases, with 13 bases remaining between them. Germline V gene sequence: CDR1 SGDLS, CDR2 YYNGEE. The CDR3 length is 15 residues. CDR3 region: CASSVKAGLDYGYTF. For the CDR3, the DNA is TGTGCCAGCAGCGTAAAGGCGGGATTAGACTATGGCTACACCTTC.

In this sample, this clone turned up a few times. The V and J genes are TRBV14 and TRBJ1-2; D might be TRBD1 (5 bases). CDR3 length: 13 amino acids. CDR1 is SGHDN, CDR2 FVKESK, per germline. V was pared by 3 bases and J by 5 bases, with 10 bases between. CDR3 nucleotides: TGTGCCAGCAGCCAGGACACTTATTATGGCTACACCTTC. Amino acid sequence: CASSQDTYYGYTF.

V gene TRBV14 combines with J gene TRBJ2-7, with 9 positions matching TRBD2. The trim removed 0 bases at V and 2 bases at J, leaving 2 bases unmatched. CDR1 SGHDN and CDR2 FVKESK come from the germline V gene. The CDR3 is 15 residues long. This chain's CDR3 is CASSQERGGPYEQYV. As DNA, the CDR3 is TGTGCCAGCAGCCAAGAGCGGGGGGGCCCCTACGAGCAGTACGTC.

V is TRBV2 and J is TRBJ1-3; the D is unclear. This CDR3 region has 15 residues. Looked up from germline, CDR1 is SNHLY and CDR2 is FYNNEI. V lost 5 bases, J lost 0 bases, and 11 bases lay in between. The DNA for the CDR3 is TGTGCCAGCAGTAATGAACAGCTCTCTGGAAACACCATATATTTT. This translates into CASSNEQLSGNTIYF.

The rearrangement joins TRBV18 to TRBJ2-1; 14 nucleotides line up with TRBD2. The junction had 5 bases not matched to a gene; V was cut back by 3 bases and J by 7 bases. CDR1 and CDR2 (germline): KGHSH, LQKENI. This CDR3 comprises 16 residues. The DNA of the CDR3 is TGTGCCAGCTCACCCCCCGGGACTAGCGGGAGAAATGAGCAGTTCTTC. Encoded protein: CASSPPGTSGRNEQFF.

Written as DNA, the CDR3 is TGTGCCAGCAGTAAAAAACAGGGGGCATTATATGGCTACACCTTC. It is translated as CASSKKQGALYGYTF. The rearrangement links TRBV6-5 to TRBJ1-2, with 9 positions matching TRBD1. Per germline, CDR1 MNHEY and CDR2 SVGAGI. The J segment lost 5 bases and the V segment lost 5 bases, leaving 9 bases of the junction unmatched. The CDR3 consists of 15 residues.

The gene calls are TRBV6-5 and TRBJ2-1; a weak D match, TRBD2 (5 bases). Germline V gene data show CDR1 as MNHEY and CDR2 as SVGAGI. The length of the CDR3 is 15 residues. V was trimmed by 6 bases and J by 4 bases, leaving 16 bases between them. CDR3 DNA: TGTGCCAGCAGACCTTCGTTGGACTTATACAATGAGCAGTTCTTC. Protein sequence: CASRPSLDLYNEQFF.